The rows below give T cell receptor beta chains drawn from one sample of a study of OX40 agonist ivuxolimab in advanced cancers. TCRdb's copy holds only in-frame clones and misses some; the assay was immunoSEQ multiplex PCR. In the table there are approximately 49,000 clones, 85% of which are singletons. Material: CD4+ or CD8+ T cells sorted from blood, obtained in a trial of the OX40 agonist ivuxolimab. These receptors all stem from an adult with an advanced solid tumor such as melanoma, head and neck, liver or kidney cancer. Each CDR3 is given with its conserved first and last residue. A D gene is named only where the DNA matches it firmly. Not every row has a clone size; where given, it reads once, few, many or a size class.

d_gene	v_gene	len	abundance	j_gene	CDR3nt	CDR3aa
TRBD1	TRBV28	14	-	TRBJ1-1	TGTGCCAGCAGTCGACAGGGTCCCGGCCCTGAAGCTTTCTTT	CASSRQGPGPEAFF
-	TRBV28	16	-	TRBJ2-2	TGTGCCAGCAGTTTAGGCCGGGACATACGAACCGGGGAGCTGTTTTTT	CASSLGRDIRTGELFF
TRBD1	TRBV27	12	few	TRBJ1-1	TGTGCCAGCGGAGGACAGGGAGAGCCAGCTTTCTTT	CASGGQGEPAFF
-	TRBV4-1	17	-	TRBJ1-4	TGCGCCAGCAGCCAAGATCTGGATTCGGGGGGCTATCGGGAACTGTTTTTT	CASSQDLDSGGYRELFF
-	TRBV30	12	-	TRBJ1-1	TGTGCCTGGAGTAACAGGGCTACTGAAGCTTTCTTT	CAWSNRATEAFF
-	TRBV19	11	-	TRBJ2-1	TGTGCCAGTAGTATTTACAATGAGCAGTTCTTC	CASSIYNEQFF
-	TRBV6-5	14	-	TRBJ1-1	TGTGCCAGCAGCCCGGGGGCCATGAACACTGAAGCTTTCTTT	CASSPGAMNTEAFF
-	TRBV19	13	-	TRBJ2-1	TGTGCCAGTAGTCTCCGTGGAGTCAATGAGCAGTTCTTC	CASSLRGVNEQFF
TRBD1	TRBV9	14	-	TRBJ2-3	TGTGCCAGCAGCGCCGGACAGGGGCCAGATACGCAGTATTTT	CASSAGQGPDTQYF
-	TRBV30	14	-	TRBJ2-7	TGTGCCTGGGGTCCTCCCCCCAGGATCTACGAGCAGTACTTC	CAWGPPPRIYEQYF
-	TRBV4-3	19	-	TRBJ2-6	TGCGCCAGCAGCCAAGGGAAAAGAGAGGTCGGCTCTGGGGCCAACGTCCTGACTTTC	CASSQGKREVGSGANVLTF
TRBD2	TRBV4-1	15	-	TRBJ2-5	TGCGCCAGCAGCCAAGAGCGACTAGCTGCGGAGACCCAGTACTTC	CASSQERLAAETQYF
-	TRBV15	15	-	TRBJ1-5	TGTGCCACCAGCCCCCGAAGGACGGTCAATCAGCCCCAGCATTTT	CATSPRRTVNQPQHF
TRBD1	TRBV27	16	-	TRBJ2-1	TGTGCCAGCAGTCAATTGGACAGGGGGGCCTACAATGAGCAGTTCTTC	CASSQLDRGAYNEQFF
-	TRBV11-2	15	-	TRBJ2-2	TGTGCCAGCACCCCCGGGGGGCAAAACACCGGGGAGCTGTTTTTT	CASTPGGQNTGELFF
-	TRBV30	13	few	TRBJ2-7	TGTGCCTGGAGTGTTGGGGGCGCCTACGAGCAGTACTTC	CAWSVGGAYEQYF
TRBD1	TRBV29-1	15	-	TRBJ2-3	TGCAGCGTCGAATTGACAGGGGACGGCACAGATACGCAGTATTTT	CSVELTGDGTDTQYF
-	TRBV11-2	13	-	TRBJ2-1	TGTGCCAGCAGCGATCCCGGGAGCGATGAGCAGTTCTTC	CASSDPGSDEQFF
-	TRBV5-6	14	many	TRBJ1-2	TGTGCCAGCAGCTTAGGGACGTCTAACTATGGCTACACCTTC	CASSLGTSNYGYTF
-	TRBV5-4	14	-	TRBJ1-6	TGTGCCAGCAGCTTGATCGGGACGGATTCACCCCTCCACTTT	CASSLIGTDSPLHF
-	TRBV6-6	15	-	TRBJ1-2	TGTGCCAGCAGTTTCCCGACGGGGGTTTACTATGGCTACACCTTC	CASSFPTGVYYGYTF
TRBD1	TRBV27	14	-	TRBJ2-1	TGTGCCAGCAGTCCGGGACAGTCATACAATGAGCAGTTCTTC	CASSPGQSYNEQFF